In this sample, the clone carrying this T cell receptor beta chain turned up once. Measured with immunoSEQ multiplex PCR; TCRdb has only the in-frame clones, and not every one. The sample gives around 340,000 clones, 86% of which show up once; over 8.5% is in the top ten. V was shortened by 5 bases and J by 1 base, with 14 bases between the two germline ends. Germline V gives CDR1 MDHEN, CDR2 SYDVKM. The CDR3 runs to 15 residues. The entry originates in a study of Ad26.COV2.S vaccination and SARS-CoV-2 variants. Study in general: COV1001, an Ad26.COV2.S trial, supplied this vaccine-arm donor. Dosing was one shot or two shots 56 days apart.

This sample's treatment: 15 to 20 received Ad26.COV2.S at low or high dose, single or two shots; about 5 received placebo; per-sample allocation not given. Sampling was performed 63 days after the first vaccine or placebo injection. The vaccine delivered Wuhan-strain SARS-CoV-2 spike through an Ad26 vector. Sequencing used peripheral blood, obtained in a trial of Ad26.COV2.S vaccine versus placebo. This sequence originates from a person aged 18-65 years who received the Ad26.COV2.S COVID-19 vaccine or a placebo. The V and J genes are TRBV28 and TRBJ1-1; D gene unclear. The CDR3 sequence: CASSVLQKPNTEAFF. The CDR3 DNA reads as TGTGCCAGCAGTGTGCTACAGAAACCGAACACTGAAGCTTTCTTT.